A selection of T cell receptor beta chains follows, all from one sample in a study of shared clonotypes between healthy human individuals. Measured with immunoSEQ multiplex PCR; TCRdb has only the in-frame clones, and not every one. The sample consists of about 1,900,000 clones, just under 95% of them appearing once. Sequenced: naive CD8+ T cells sorted from blood. The receptors were gathered from a man aged 18-30 years in good health. CDR3s include the opening cysteine and the closing phenylalanine or tryptophan. The order of the fields is D gene, V gene, clone size, J gene, CDR3 protein, CDR3 DNA. The D gene is left open where the match is weak. Size is stated for part of the rows, as once, few or many counts, or as a class when the clone is expanded.

TRBD2	TRBV4-1	.	TRBJ2-1	CASSQDPLAESYNEQFF	TGCGCCAGCAGCCAAGATCCCCTAGCGGAGTCCTACAATGAGCAGTTCTTC
TRBD1	TRBV7-9	.	TRBJ1-1	CASSPTKTGSTEAFF	TGTGCCAGCAGCCCGACAAAGACAGGGAGCACTGAAGCTTTCTTT
.	TRBV7-9	.	TRBJ1-4	CASSFTGFGLFF	TGTGCCAGCAGCTTTACAGGCTTTGGACTGTTTTTT
.	TRBV7-3	.	TRBJ2-1	CASSRSDHETYNEQFF	TGTGCCAGCAGCAGATCGGACCATGAGACCTACAATGAGCAGTTCTTC
.	TRBV29-1	.	TRBJ1-1	CSVETGDNTEAFF	TGCAGCGTTGAGACAGGCGACAACACTGAAGCTTTCTTT
TRBD2	TRBV5-1	.	TRBJ2-2	CASSLGLAGFAGELFF	TGCGCCAGCAGCTTGGGCCTAGCGGGATTTGCCGGGGAGCTGTTTTTT
TRBD1	TRBV4-1	.	TRBJ2-4	CASSQATGDLWNIQYF	TGCGCCAGCAGCCAAGCTACAGGGGACCTTTGGAACATTCAGTACTTC
TRBD2	TRBV10-2	.	TRBJ2-5	CASGGVGLSLQETQYF	TGCGCCAGCGGGGGGGTAGGGCTAAGCCTACAAGAGACCCAGTACTTC
.	TRBV4-1	.	TRBJ2-3	CASSQESVGRDTQYF	TGCGCCAGCAGCCAAGAGAGCGTGGGGAGGGATACGCAGTATTTT
.	TRBV21-1	once	TRBJ1-6	CASSNDRQTSGPPNSPLHF	TGTGCCAGCAGCAACGACAGGCAGACTTCCGGACCCCCAAATTCACCCCTCCACTTT
TRBD2	TRBV7-2	.	TRBJ2-1	CASSLVTGGVNEQFF	TGTGCCAGCAGCTTAGTTACGGGAGGGGTGAATGAGCAGTTCTTC
TRBD2	TRBV7-9	.	TRBJ2-1	CASSPSLAGESYNEQFF	TGTGCCAGCAGCCCCAGTCTAGCGGGAGAATCCTACAATGAGCAGTTCTTC
.	TRBV13	.	TRBJ2-4	CASSLGAGWGSKNIQYF	TGTGCCAGCAGCTTAGGCGCAGGTTGGGGGAGCAAAAACATTCAGTACTTC
.	TRBV6-6	.	TRBJ1-3	CASSYSGGFGNTIYF	TGTGCCAGCAGTTACTCGGGGGGATTCGGAAACACCATATATTTT
TRBD1	TRBV27	few	TRBJ1-1	CASSEGAVNTEAFF	TGTGCCAGCAGCGAGGGGGCTGTGAACACTGAAGCTTTCTTT
.	TRBV6-5	.	TRBJ1-1	CASSPRAKDTEAFF	TGTGCCAGCAGCCCTCGGGCCAAGGACACTGAAGCTTTCTTT
.	TRBV28	.	TRBJ1-1	CASTLTGWSAEAFF	TGTGCCAGCACTCTAACAGGGTGGAGCGCTGAAGCTTTCTTT
.	TRBV7-9	.	TRBJ2-3	CASSLGGGTQYF	TGTGCCAGCAGCTTAGGGGGAGGTACGCAGTATTTT
TRBD2	TRBV18	.	TRBJ2-7	CASSPLAGGEDEQYF	TGTGCCAGCTCACCCCTTGCGGGGGGGGAGGACGAGCAGTACTTC
.	TRBV7-9	.	TRBJ2-7	CASSSYETGSYEQYF	TGTGCCAGCAGCTCGTATGAGACAGGCTCCTACGAGCAGTACTTC
.	TRBV27	.	TRBJ1-2	CASSLSDWTGIAYGYTF	TGTGCCAGCAGTTTATCCGACTGGACTGGGATTGCCTATGGCTACACCTTC
TRBD1	TRBV11-1	.	TRBJ1-6	CASSVTGSFGPLHF	TGTGCCAGCAGCGTGACAGGGTCTTTTGGTCCCCTCCACTTT
.	TRBV4-1	.	TRBJ1-5	CASSPLPGVSSNQPQHF	TGCGCCAGCAGCCCCCTTCCTGGGGTGTCGAGCAATCAGCCCCAGCATTTT
.	TRBV28	.	TRBJ1-2	CASSLGAVDGYTF	TGTGCCAGCAGTTTAGGAGCAGTCGATGGCTACACCTTC
TRBD1	TRBV6-5	.	TRBJ1-4	CASSSTGSNTEKLFF	TGTGCCAGCAGTTCGACAGGGTCTAATACGGAAAAACTGTTTTTT
.	TRBV4-1	.	TRBJ1-4	CASSQDPIRAEGWEKLFF	TGCGCCAGCAGCCAAGACCCCATCCGGGCCGAGGGGTGGGAAAAACTGTTTTTT
TRBD1	TRBV6-6	.	TRBJ1-6	CASESGTGARGPLHF	TGTGCCAGCGAATCCGGGACAGGGGCCCGTGGACCCCTCCACTTT
.	TRBV5-1	.	TRBJ2-5	CASSLGLAGEETQYF	TGCGCCAGCAGCTTGGGCCTGGCAGGCGAAGAGACCCAGTACTTC
.	TRBV11-2	.	TRBJ2-2	CASSPEGESAGELFF	TGTGCCAGCAGCCCTGAGGGGGAGTCCGCCGGGGAGCTGTTTTTT
TRBD1	TRBV27	.	TRBJ1-6	CASSWDRNSPLHF	TGTGCCAGCAGTTGGGACAGAAATTCACCCCTCCACTTT
.	TRBV10-2	.	TRBJ2-3	CASSVSPYPGTDTQYF	TGCGCCAGCAGTGTAAGTCCCTATCCGGGAACAGATACGCAGTATTTT
.	TRBV19	.	TRBJ1-2	CASSIDSPANYGYTF	TGTGCCAGTAGTATAGATTCCCCAGCTAACTATGGCTACACCTTC
.	TRBV2	.	TRBJ2-5	CASRDQVTGYQETQYF	TGTGCCAGCAGGGACCAGGTGACTGGGTACCAAGAGACCCAGTACTTC
.	TRBV30	.	TRBJ2-2	CAWPPLRVALKGGELFF	TGTGCCTGGCCCCCGCTCCGTGTTGCTCTAAAAGGCGGGGAGCTGTTTTTT
.	TRBV9	.	TRBJ2-1	CASSLTDYNEQFF	TGTGCCAGCAGTCTAACGGATTACAATGAGCAGTTCTTC
TRBD2	TRBV19	.	TRBJ2-2	CASSPSSGISTGELFF	TGTGCCAGTAGTCCCTCCAGCGGGATCAGCACCGGGGAGCTGTTTTTT
TRBD1	TRBV27	.	TRBJ2-3	CASSFTPPGQGVDTQYF	TGTGCCAGCAGTTTCACACCGCCGGGACAGGGGGTGGATACGCAGTATTTT
.	TRBV7-9	.	TRBJ1-2	CASSPRGDGYTF	TGTGCCAGCAGCCCTCGGGGAGATGGCTACACCTTC
TRBD2	TRBV6-1	.	TRBJ2-1	CASSEALAGVHNEQFF	TGTGCCAGCAGTGAAGCTCTAGCGGGGGTGCACAATGAGCAGTTCTTC
TRBD1	TRBV29-1	.	TRBJ1-1	CSGETGYDTEAFF	TGCAGCGGGGAGACAGGGTATGACACTGAAGCTTTCTTT
.	TRBV7-2	.	TRBJ1-2	CASSLGGASGYTF	TGTGCCAGCAGCTTGGGGGGGGCTTCTGGCTACACCTTC
.	TRBV13	.	TRBJ2-3	CASSLGLPDTQYF	TGTGCCAGCAGCTTAGGCCTACCAGATACGCAGTATTTT
.	TRBV6-6	.	TRBJ2-7	CASSGLMGGYEQYF	TGTGCCAGCAGCGGCCTGATGGGTGGATACGAGCAGTACTTC
TRBD1	TRBV6-6	.	TRBJ2-3	CASNRDRDTDTQYF	TGTGCCAGCAACCGGGACAGGGACACAGATACGCAGTATTTT
TRBD1	TRBV7-9	.	TRBJ2-7	CASSSQTGSPHYEQYF	TGTGCCAGCAGCTCACAGACAGGGAGTCCCCACTACGAGCAGTACTTC